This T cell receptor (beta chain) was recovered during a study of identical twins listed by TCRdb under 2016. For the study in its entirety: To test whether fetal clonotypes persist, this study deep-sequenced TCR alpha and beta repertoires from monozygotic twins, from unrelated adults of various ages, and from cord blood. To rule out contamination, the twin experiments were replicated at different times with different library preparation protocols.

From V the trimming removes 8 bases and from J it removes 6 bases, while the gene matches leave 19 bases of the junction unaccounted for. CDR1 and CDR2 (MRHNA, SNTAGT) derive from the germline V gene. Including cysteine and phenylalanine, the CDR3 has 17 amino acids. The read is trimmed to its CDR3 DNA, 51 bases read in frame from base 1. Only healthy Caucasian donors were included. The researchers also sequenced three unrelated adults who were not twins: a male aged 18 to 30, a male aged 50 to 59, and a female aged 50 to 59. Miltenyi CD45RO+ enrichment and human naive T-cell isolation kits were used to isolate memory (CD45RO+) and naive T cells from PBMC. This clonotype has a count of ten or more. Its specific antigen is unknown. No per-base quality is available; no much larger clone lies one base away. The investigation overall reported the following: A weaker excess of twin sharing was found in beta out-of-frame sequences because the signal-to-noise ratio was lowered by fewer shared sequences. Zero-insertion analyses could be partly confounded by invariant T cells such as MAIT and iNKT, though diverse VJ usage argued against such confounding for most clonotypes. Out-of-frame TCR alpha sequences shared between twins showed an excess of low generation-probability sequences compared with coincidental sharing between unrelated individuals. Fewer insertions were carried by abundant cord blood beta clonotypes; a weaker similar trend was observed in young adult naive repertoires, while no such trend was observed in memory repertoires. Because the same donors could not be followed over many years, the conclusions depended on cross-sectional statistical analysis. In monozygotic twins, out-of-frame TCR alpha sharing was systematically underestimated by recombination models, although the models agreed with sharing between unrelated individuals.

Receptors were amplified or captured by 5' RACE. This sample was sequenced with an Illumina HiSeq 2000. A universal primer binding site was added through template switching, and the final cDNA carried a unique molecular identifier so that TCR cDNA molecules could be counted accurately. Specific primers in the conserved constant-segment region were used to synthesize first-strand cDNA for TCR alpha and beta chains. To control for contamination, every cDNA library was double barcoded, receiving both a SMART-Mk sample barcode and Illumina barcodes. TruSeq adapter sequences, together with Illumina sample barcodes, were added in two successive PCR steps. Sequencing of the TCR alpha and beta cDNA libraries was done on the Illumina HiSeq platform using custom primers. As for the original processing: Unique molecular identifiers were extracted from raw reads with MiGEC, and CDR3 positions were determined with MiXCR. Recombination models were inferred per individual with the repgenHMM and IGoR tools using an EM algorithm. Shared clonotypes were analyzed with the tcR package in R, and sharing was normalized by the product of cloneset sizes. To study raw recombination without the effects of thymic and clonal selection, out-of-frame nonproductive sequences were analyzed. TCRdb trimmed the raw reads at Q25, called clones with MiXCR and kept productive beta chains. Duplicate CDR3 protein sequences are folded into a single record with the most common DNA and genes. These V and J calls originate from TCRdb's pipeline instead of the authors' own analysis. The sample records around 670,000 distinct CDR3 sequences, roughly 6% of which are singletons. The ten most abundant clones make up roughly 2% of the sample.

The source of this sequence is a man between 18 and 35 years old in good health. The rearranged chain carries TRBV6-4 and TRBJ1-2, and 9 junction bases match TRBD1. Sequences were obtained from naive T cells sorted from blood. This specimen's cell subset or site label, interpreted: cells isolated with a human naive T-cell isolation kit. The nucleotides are TGTGCCAGCGAGGGCTTAGACAGGGGGTCGTCCTATGATGGCTACACCTTC. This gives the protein CASEGLDRGSSYDGYTF.